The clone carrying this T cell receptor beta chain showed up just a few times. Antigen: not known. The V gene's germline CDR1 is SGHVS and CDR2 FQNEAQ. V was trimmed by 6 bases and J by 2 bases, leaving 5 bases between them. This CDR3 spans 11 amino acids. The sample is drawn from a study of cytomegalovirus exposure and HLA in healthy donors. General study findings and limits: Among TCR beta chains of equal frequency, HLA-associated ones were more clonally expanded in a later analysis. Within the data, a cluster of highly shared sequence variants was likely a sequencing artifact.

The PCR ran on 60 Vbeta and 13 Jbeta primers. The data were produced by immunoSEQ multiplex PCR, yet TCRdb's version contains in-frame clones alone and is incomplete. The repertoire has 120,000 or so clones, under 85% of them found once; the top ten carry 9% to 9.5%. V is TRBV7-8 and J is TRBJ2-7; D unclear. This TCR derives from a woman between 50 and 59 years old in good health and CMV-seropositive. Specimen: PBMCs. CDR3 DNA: TGTGCCAGCAGTTATACCTACGAGCAGTACTTC. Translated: CASSYTYEQYF. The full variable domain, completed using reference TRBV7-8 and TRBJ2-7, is GAGVSQSPRYKVAKRGQDVALRCDPISGHVSLFWYQQALGQGPEFLTYFQNEAQLDKSGLPSDRFFAERPEGSVSTLKIQRTQQEDSAVYLCASSYTYEQYFGPGTRLTVT.